This TCR beta chain appears in the sequencing data of a study of cytomegalovirus exposure and HLA in healthy donors. Notes on this clone: The antigen is not known.

The PCR ran on 60 Vbeta and 13 Jbeta primers. Clones were read by immunoSEQ multiplex PCR, and TCRdb kept only the in-frame ones, dropping some. Of some 140,000 clones listed, just under 80% are singletons. V gave up 4 bases and J gave up 0 bases; unmatched junction bases: 4. Germline lookup yields CDR1 SQVTM and CDR2 ANQGSEA. The CDR3 has 15 amino acids. Findings of the study overall: A later analysis showed TCR association rates differing by HLA locus, peaking at DRB1 and lowest at HLA-C.

The chain has TRBV29-1 and TRBJ2-1, with 9 bases lining up with TRBD2. The sequenced sample was PBMCs. The TCR comes from a man aged 30-40 years in good health. In DNA, the CDR3 is TGCAGCGTTGTCGAGCGGGAGGTCTCCTACAATGAGCAGTTCTTC. Translated, it gives CSVVEREVSYNEQFF.